This TCR beta chain appears in the sequencing data of a study of T cell changes during pregnancy in multiple sclerosis. Clones were sequenced by immunoSEQ multiplex PCR, and TCRdb holds only the in-frame ones, with some missing. The sample records 68,000 or so clones, 92% being singletons. The CDR3 spans 13 residues. J lost 5 bases, V lost 11 bases, and 5 bases had no gene match. Germline CDR1 LGHNA, CDR2 YNFKEQ. This clone was observed a single time. The TCR was taken from a female donor in good health, enrolled as a control in a pregnancy study. Sequences were derived from peripheral blood, sampled in the second trimester of pregnancy. The gene calls are TRBV4-2 and TRBJ2-1, with 11 positions matching TRBD2. CDR3 residues: CAGASGGNNEQFF. Here the CDR3 DNA reads TGTGCCGGCGCTAGCGGGGGGAACAATGAGCAGTTCTTC.